This TCR beta chain comes out of a study of cytomegalovirus exposure and HLA in healthy donors (dated by TCRdb to about 2017). Describing the broader study: An earlier analysis of fewer than 750 of the donors reported roughly 300 Gb of sequence data and 117 million unique TCR beta sequences obtained from some 200 million T cells. Approximately 310 gigabases of sequencing data and 75 million to 85 million unique TCR sequences made up an early release that covered under 750 HLA-typed donors. Among the approximately 430 genotyped donors, approximately 82% belonged to the genetic ancestry cluster associated with self-reported Caucasian donors. The aim of the study was to test whether cataloging public T cell receptors could identify signatures of past pathogen exposure. The study used immunosequencing to profile the T cell repertoires of some 600 subjects and linked those repertoires to cytomegalovirus serostatus. Besides the first cohort of approximately 670 subjects, a separate validation cohort made up of some 110 different subjects was used. The study combined high-throughput TCR immunosequencing, statistical association of individual TCRs with disease status, and machine learning to predict cytomegalovirus infection status. A later analysis re-analyzed previously published TCR beta repertoires from several hundred donors and added high-resolution HLA genotyping to study TCR occurrence patterns. Rather than drawing on any new phenotypic data, the later analysis identified candidate immune exposures from TCR beta sequences and the way those sequences occurred across donors. An earlier analysis of approximately 640 of the donors applied high-throughput TCR beta sequencing to assess whether each TCR beta V gene segment acted as functional or pseudogenic. Donor age, sex, ethnicity and CMV serostatus were collected together with the repertoire data. A later genetic analysis took genome-wide SNP genotypes for 398 of the 666 donors and used that subset as a discovery cohort. All discovery cohort repertoires had been generated using a single sequencing platform. Both class I and class II loci were covered by HLA typing, at four-digit resolution. Typing coverage differed by locus: A, B, C, DRB1 and DQB1 were typed in roughly 629-640 donors, DQA1 in approximately 520, DPA1 in some 570, and DPB1 in 472. Roughly 5 DR-DQ haplotypes were handled as single units for association and clustering, since linkage in the cohort was strong. Among about 400 genotyped donors of the cohort, an average of roughly 230,000 unique TCR beta nucleotide sequences was sequenced per donor, of which roughly 18% were non-productive.

The cohort was made up of under 800 healthy bone marrow donors. All cohort members were sampled while nominally healthy, although unrecorded immune exposures were likely present. The donor was CMV seronegative and belonged to the group of several hundred seronegative cohort members. A peripheral blood sample was collected from each donor, and TCR beta sequencing was performed on peripheral blood mononuclear cells. Genomic DNA extraction from the blood cell samples was performed with the Qiagen DNeasy Blood Extraction Kit. The library was built by means of the immunoSEQ multiplex PCR assay. The multiplex PCR relied on a mix of 60 forward primers for TCR Vbeta segments and 13 reverse primers for TCR Jbeta segments. A multiplex PCR assay on genomic DNA amplified the CDR3 region of rearranged TCR beta genes. The amplified TCR beta libraries were sequenced on the Illumina HiSeq System as 87-base-pair reads. In the authors' own workflow: Across the 600 to 700 repertoires, a later analysis counted approximately 75 million unique TCR beta chains, 8.5 million to 12 million of which were shared by at least two donors. Raw reads were error-corrected and collapsed into unique sequences with a nearest-neighbor algorithm that merged closely related sequences to remove PCR and sequencing errors. Alignment of CDR3 sequences to IMGT reference sequences was used to assign V, D and J gene segments. For a sequence to be retained, a match of at least six nucleotides was required to both a V gene segment and a J gene segment. Rearrangements were classified as productive when the CDR3 lacked stop codons and remained in frame with V and J, and all other rearrangements were classified as non-productive. CDR3 was defined by IMGT convention, running from the second conserved V-encoded cysteine to the conserved J-encoded phenylalanine. The earlier analysis of about 610 of the donors excluded any sequence lacking an unambiguous match to a single V gene segment. In an earlier analysis of a few hundred of the donors, a V segment was called functional when productive rearrangements were above 56.7%, and segregating when the standard deviation between donors exceeded 5%. A statistical classification framework was built to diagnose cytomegalovirus status from the catalog of TCR beta chain sequences. In a later analysis, V and J genes were assigned by comparing TCR nucleotide sequences against IMGT/GENE-DB human TR gene sequences. In a later analysis, CDR3 sequences and most-parsimonious VDJ recombination scenarios were assigned using the TCRdist pipeline. In a later analysis, each TCR beta chain was defined by its CDR3 amino acid sequence together with its V-gene family, and reads lacking a unique V-gene family were excluded. In a later analysis, some 600 highly shared, low-generation-probability nucleotide sequences were removed to address suspected cross-contamination and a sequencing artifact. In a later analysis, a clonal expansion index was calculated for each public chain from normalized within-repertoire ranks of inferred template counts. In a later analysis, generation probabilities were computed with a VDJ recombination model fitted to out-of-frame rearrangements, and the resulting probabilities were checked against IGoR. Hypergeometric tests were used in a later analysis to score TCR-TCR, TCR-HLA and TCR-CMV co-occurrence, with a repertoire-size bias correction applied to the TCR pairs. In a later analysis, false discovery rates were estimated by permuting HLA or CMV assignments 20 times. In a later analysis, co-occurring TCRs were grouped with DBSCAN, and TCRdist sequence similarity was added when clustering was performed within HLA-allele-positive subsets. Co-occurrence clustering excluded repertoires with fewer than 30,000 or more than 120,000 public chains, plus five with anomalous nucleotide sharing. TCRdb took this table from immuneACCESS and kept in-frame rearrangements with V and J called. Such tables lack part of the clones; where checked against another copy, unresolved V genes explain under half of the gap, and the rest is unexplained. Clonal size and the V and J genes are those of that table, whereas D and trimming came from the DNA. The sample yields some 180,000 clones; about nine tenths were counted once. Around 0.99% of the sample is in the top ten clones.

The sample holds a few counts of this clone. This clone's antigen is unknown. Within one base of it there is no much larger clone, and no base qualities were kept. The CDR3 runs 17 amino acids, cysteine and phenylalanine included. Kept here is only the CDR3 DNA, which spans 51 bases and is read in frame from base 1. Overall study outcomes, separate from this receptor: HLA typing was unavailable for some donors at each locus, so association tests used only the typed subset. A further reported finding was that TCR beta sequences accurately predicted the HLA-A and HLA-B alleles for most subjects in the first cohort. Some IMGT-functional V segments, including TRBV6-2 and TRBV6-3, could not be told apart with the 87-base-pair reads, so those segments were excluded. A cluster of highly shared sequence variants was judged likely to be a technical artifact of the sequencing pipeline. A later analysis found that HLA-associated TCR beta chains were more clonally expanded and had lower generation probabilities than equally common non-associated chains. In a later analysis, most CMV-associated TCR beta chains were found to appear HLA-restricted, with HLA associations seemingly driven largely by CMV exposure. In the study, around 160 TCR beta chains were listed as associated with cytomegalovirus. Several of the top co-occurrence clusters appeared to be linked to parvovirus B19, influenza, CMV and Epstein-Barr virus, according to a later analysis. In an earlier analysis of 500 to 650 of the donors, most TCR beta V segments appeared in productive rearrangements about 90% or about 30% of the time, broadly matching IMGT annotations. Linkage disequilibrium might explain the correlated functional status among segregating V segments, but an unknown experimental factor could not be excluded. A later analysis found that TCR association rates varied across HLA loci, with DRB1 alleles showing the most associated TCRs and HLA-C alleles the fewest. In both the original and validation cohorts, the classifier was reported to diagnose cytomegalovirus status with high specificity and sensitivity. The cohort was sequenced for TCR beta chains only, and without alpha or paired-chain data the features that could be detected were limited. The earlier analysis of approximately 560 of the donors excluded roughly 17 rarely observed V segments, including chromosome 9 orphons, because counts were too low. The only immune exposure information available for the cohort was CMV serostatus. A later genetic analysis associated a missense DCLRE1C variant with V-gene and J-gene trimming of TCR beta chains, and an independent cohort replicated the association. In vitro tests confirmed that a few of the cytomegalovirus-associated TCR beta chains recognize cytomegalovirus antigens. According to a later genetic analysis, donors in an Asian-associated ancestry cluster had fewer N-insertions in productive TCRs than the approximately 630-donor mean. The authors suggested that the approach could potentially be extended to other disease states and immunological phenotypes. Most TCR sequences were seen in very few donors, while some public TCRs were found in many individuals. Roughly uniform sequencing depth across donors was assumed in presence/absence analyses, although this assumption may not hold. Specific HLA alleles were associated with over 15,000 TCR beta sequences at a false discovery rate of 0.05 in a later analysis. Assigning TCR associations to individual alleles was difficult when HLA alleles, especially DR and DQ, strongly co-occurred.

The sequence joins TRBV12-2 to TRBJ2-3; no DNA check was done on the table's D call, TRBD2. TRBV12-2 is deemed a pseudogene. The TCR originated in a boy between 2 and 10 years old in good health and CMV-seronegative. The specimen sequenced was PBMCs. CDR3 reads: CASRLGLAGGRGDTQYF. The nucleotide sequence is TGTGCAAGTCGCTTAGGGCTAGCGGGAGGGCGGGGAGATACGCAGTATTTT.